Following are 25 T cell receptor beta chains from one sample sequenced in a study of response to subunit inactivated influenza vaccine. TCRdb reprocessed the RT-PCR reads via MiXCR and lists one record per CDR3 protein. The sample has about 700,000 distinct CDR3 sequences, about 14% seen once. Sequenced here: PBMCs from blood, sampled around 14 days before vaccination. These receptors all stem from a man between 45 and 60 years old who received an inactivated influenza vaccine.

This clonotype was observed many times. The CDR3 protein is CASRTSVLHNEQFF. Here the CDR3 DNA reads TGTGCCAGCAGGACTAGCGTGCTACACAATGAGCAGTTCTTC. The chain combines TRBV2 with TRBJ2-1, with 8 bases fitting TRBD2. J lost 5 bases, V lost 6 bases, and 6 bases had no gene match. The germline V gene encodes CDR1 SNHLY and CDR2 FYNNEI. The CDR3 runs 14 residues.

There are a few counts of this clonotype. The chain has TRBV19 and TRBJ1-5; maybe TRBD1 (6 bases). CDR3 length: 16 residues. Germline assignment: CDR1 LNHDA and CDR2 SQIVND (reference sequence). Between the trimmed V and J ends, which lost 3 bases and 2 bases, there was a span of 14 bases. In DNA, the CDR3 is TGTGCCAGTAGTATTATGGGGGCGCGGGGCAATCAGCCCCAGCATTTT. Protein product: CASSIMGARGNQPQHF. The full variable domain, with the rest looked up from reference TRBV19 and TRBJ1-5, is DGGITQSPKYLFRKEGQNVTLSCEQNLNHDAMYWYRQDPGQGLRLIYYSQIVNDFQKGDIAEGYSVSREKKESFPLTVTSAQKNPTAFYLCASSIMGARGNQPQHFGDGTRLSIL.

The gene calls are TRBV29-1 and TRBJ1-5; possible D gene TRBD1, 6 bases. The CDR3 runs 13 residues. CDR1 and CDR2 (germline): SQVTM, ANQGSEA. Trimming stripped 4 bases from V and 3 bases from J, with 10 bases between. The CDR3 DNA reads TGCAGCGTTGGACAGGCTTACAATCAGCCCCAGCATTTT. It specifies CSVGQAYNQPQHF.

The chain uses TRBV20-1 and TRBJ1-3; no clear D gene. CDR1 and CDR2 (germline): DFQATT, SNEGSKA (reference sequence). The CDR3 spans 14 residues. Trimming pared 5 bases from V and 2 bases from J, leaving 13 bases between. The CDR3 nucleotides are TGCAGTGCTTCGGACGGGAAAACTGGAAACACCATATATTTT. This translates into CSASDGKTGNTIYF.

This clonotype showed up just a few times. The CDR3 sequence is CASSENRGFTDTQYF. CDR3 nucleotides: TGTGCCAGCAGTGAAAACAGGGGTTTCACAGATACGCAGTATTTT. The chain recombines TRBV25-1 with TRBJ2-3; 7 bases are shared with TRBD1. Looked up from germline, CDR1 is MGHDK and CDR2 is SYGVNS. Trimming took 2 bases from V and 2 from J; bases not matched to a gene: 4. The CDR3 contains 15 residues.

This clonotype was detected many times. The chain employs TRBV28 and TRBJ2-4; TRBD2 matches at 8 bases. Germline values: CDR1 MDHEN, CDR2 SYDVKM. This CDR3 spans 17 amino acids. The J segment lost 0 bases and the V segment lost 10 bases, leaving 14 bases of the junction unmatched. The chain's CDR3 is CATTKREYGKAKNIQYF. CDR3 in DNA: TGTGCCACCACTAAGCGGGAGTACGGAAAAGCCAAAAACATTCAGTACTTC.

The rearrangement joins TRBV16 to TRBJ2-1, with TRBD1 identical over 8 bases. This CDR3 region has 14 residues. V dropped 4 bases and J dropped 9; count of bases not matched to a gene: 8. Germline V lookup: CDR1 KGHSY, CDR2 FQNENV. The CDR3 is CASSRQRTGSEQFF. The CDR3 DNA follows: TGTGCCAGCAGCCGTCAGCGGACAGGGAGTGAGCAGTTCTTC.

This clonotype appeared many times. The rearrangement uses TRBV28 and TRBJ2-1; 11 bases match TRBD2. The junction had 2 bases not matched to a gene; V was cut back by 1 base and J by 3 bases. This CDR3 contains 16 residues. Germline V gene sequence: CDR1 MDHEN, CDR2 SYDVKM. CDR3 residues: CASSLLAGGLYNEQFF. CDR3 nucleotides: TGTGCCAGCAGTTTATTAGCGGGGGGGCTCTACAATGAGCAGTTCTTC.

This clonotype was observed a few times. One junction end does not reproduce the germline sequence, and a read error may be involved. V usage is TRBV5-1 and J usage is TRBJ2-7; a weak D match, TRBD1 (6 bases). Germline loops: CDR1 SGHRS, CDR2 YFSETQ. There are 17 residues in the CDR3. The CDR3 loop reads CAGSLSVSKTGHYEQYF. The DNA of the CDR3 is TGCGCCGGCAGCTTGAGTGTGTCCAAGACAGGACACTACGAGCAGTACTTC.

This clonotype was seen many times. The gene calls are TRBV5-1 and TRBJ2-1; 14 bases fit TRBD2. This CDR3 has 14 residues. Germline trimming cut 4 bases from V and 9 bases from J; bases unmatched to any gene: 3. CDR1 is SGHRS and CDR2 is YFSETQ in the germline V gene. The CDR3 nucleotides are TGCGCCAGCAGCATGGGACTAGCGGGAGCTGAGCAGTTCTTC. Protein product: CASSMGLAGAEQFF.

This clonotype was detected only a few times. This rearrangement joins TRBV4-2 to TRBJ2-3, with a tentative D call TRBD2 (5 bases). In germline, CDR1 is LGHNA, CDR2 YNFKEQ. The CDR3 has 13 amino acids. The germline V and J ends were trimmed by 7 bases and 1 base, with 9 bases remaining between them. CDR3 in DNA: TGTGCCAGCAACCCCGGGGGCACAGATACGCAGTATTTT. This sequence encodes CASNPGGTDTQYF.

This clonotype was counted only a few times. The chain carries TRBV29-1 and TRBJ2-5; TRBD1 matches at 9 bases. After removal of 7 bases from V and 2 bases from J, the junction contained 5 bases not matched to a gene. Per germline, CDR1 SQVTM and CDR2 ANQGSEA. The CDR3 runs 13 residues. In DNA, the CDR3 is TGCAGCGCCGGACAGGGGAGTCAAGAGACCCAGTACTTC. This gives the protein CSAGQGSQETQYF.

This clonotype was observed a handful of times. J is TRBJ1-2 and V is TRBV20-1; D is ambiguous. Trimming took off 0 bases at V and 1 base at J, with 12 bases between the two ends. Germline V gene lookup returns CDR1 DFQATT and CDR2 SNEGSKA (reference sequence). This CDR3 is 15 amino acids long. CDR3 bases: TGCAGTGCTAGAGATTCCCTCCGGTATAACTATGGCTACACCTTC. Its translation is CSARDSLRYNYGYTF.

The rearrangement uses TRBV4-1 and TRBJ2-1; D could derive from TRBD1 or TRBD2 (5 bases each). V lost 1 base, J lost 5 bases, and 15 bases lay in between. The CDR3 spans 16 residues. Germline loops: CDR1 MGHRA, CDR2 YSYEKL. CDR3 sequence (DNA): TGCGCCAGCAGCCAAGTCGAGGGTTGGGGACACAATGAGCAGTTCTTC. Its translation is CASSQVEGWGHNEQFF.

The chain recombines TRBV29-1 with TRBJ2-7; 11 bases agree with TRBD1. Trimming took 5 bases from V and 4 from J; bases not matched to a gene: 4. CDR3 size: 13 residues. Germline V CDR1 and CDR2: SQVTM, ANQGSEA. CDR3 region: CSVNGQGAYEQYF. DNA of the CDR3: TGCAGCGTTAATGGACAGGGGGCTTACGAGCAGTACTTC.

The chain recombines TRBV29-1 with TRBJ2-3, with TRBD1 matching over 10 bases. The V gene end was trimmed by 7 bases and the J gene end by 5 bases; junction bases not matched to a gene: 9. CDR3 length: 14 residues. Germline CDR1 SQVTM, CDR2 ANQGSEA. CDR3 amino acids: CSALDRGRVDTQYF. CDR3 sequence (DNA): TGCAGCGCTCTCGACAGGGGGCGCGTAGATACGCAGTATTTT.

This clonotype occurred a few times. The chain is built from TRBV7-2 and TRBJ2-3; 10 bases are a match to TRBD2. This CDR3 region has 15 residues. V shed 5 bases, J shed 6 bases, and the junction held 8 bases outside the gene matches. Germline V gene data show CDR1 as SGHTA and CDR2 as FQGNSA. The CDR3 here is CASSRTTSGFDTQYF. The CDR3 DNA sequence: TGTGCCAGCAGCAGAACGACTAGCGGGTTTGATACGCAGTATTTT.

This chain links TRBV5-1 with TRBJ2-5, with TRBD2 as a possible D gene (5 bases). V lost 1 base and J lost 2, with 12 bases in between. The CDR3 is 15 amino acids. CDR1 and CDR2 (germline): SGHRS, YFSETQ. CDR3 sequence (DNA): TGCGCCAGCAGCTTGATGAGGGCGCAGCAAGAGACCCAGTACTTC. Encoded protein: CASSLMRAQQETQYF.

The chain links TRBV10-3 to TRBJ1-5; 11 bases align to TRBD1. The ends lost 9 bases at V and 5 bases at J; junction bases unmatched: 3. The CDR3 totals 13 residues. Per the germline V gene, CDR1 is ENHRY and CDR2 is SYGVKD. DNA for the CDR3: TGTGCCATTGCGGGACAGGGGGATCAGCCCCAGCATTTT. This codes for CAIAGQGDQPQHF.

This clonotype has more than one count but fewer than ten. The chain carries TRBV4-2 and TRBJ2-7; 8 bases are shared with TRBD2. The CDR3 is made up of 18 amino acids. Germline CDR1 reads LGHNA; CDR2 reads YNFKEQ. V was clipped by 1 base and J by 0 bases; unmatched bases: 11. The CDR3 here is CASSQVFASGFSSYEQYF. CDR3 DNA: TGTGCCAGCAGCCAAGTCTTCGCTAGCGGGTTTAGCTCCTACGAGCAGTACTTC.

Worth noting for this clonotype: This clone may be a read error of a much larger clone one base away. V gene TRBV29-1 combines with J gene TRBJ2-1; 10 bases agree with TRBD2. Germline-derived CDR1 and CDR2 are SQVTM and ANQGSEA. The CDR3 is made up of 14 amino acids. CDR3 nucleotide sequence: TGCAACGTTTGTCTAGCGGGAGTTTCCAATGAGCAGTTCTTC. Protein sequence: CNVCLAGVSNEQFF.

The J gene is TRBJ2-1, the V gene TRBV20-1, with 10 bases lining up with TRBD2. Germline lookup yields CDR1 DFQATT and CDR2 SNEGSKA (reference sequence). This CDR3 comprises 13 residues. The J segment lost 4 bases and the V segment lost 8 bases, leaving 5 bases of the junction unmatched. CDR3 in DNA: TGCAGTACATCTAGCGGGAGATACAATGAGCAGTTCTTC. It translates to CSTSSGRYNEQFF.

This clonotype came up many times. The CDR3, as DNA: TGTGCCAGCAGTTTAATAGGAGGGGCGGAAAGCAATCAGCCCCAGCATTTT. Protein product: CASSLIGGAESNQPQHF. This chain uses TRBV27 with TRBJ1-5, with D perhaps TRBD1 (5 bases). V lost 2 bases and J lost 1, with 15 bases in between. The CDR3 is 17 residues long. Germline CDR1 MNHEY, CDR2 SMNVEV (reference sequence).

The chain is built from TRBV6-2 or TRBV6-3 and TRBJ2-1, with 8 bases lining up with TRBD2. Germline V CDR1 and CDR2: MNHEY, SVGEGT. The CDR3 sequence is 16 residues long. Trimming at V came to 2 bases and at J to 9 bases, leaving 12 bases not matched to a gene. This chain's CDR3 is CASSYAPSGWFGEQFF. The CDR3 coding sequence is TGTGCCAGCAGTTACGCGCCTAGCGGGTGGTTCGGTGAGCAGTTCTTC.

This clonotype was detected only a few times. The chain combines TRBV27 with TRBJ2-3; D remains ambiguous. V lost 2 bases to trimming and J lost 0 bases, with 6 bases between them. CDR1 is MNHEY, CDR2 SMNVEV, per germline (reference sequence). This CDR3 is built from 14 residues. The CDR3 DNA sequence: TGTGCCAGCAGTTTAAGTTACAGCACAGATACGCAGTATTTT. Encoded protein: CASSLSYSTDTQYF.